One and the same sample provided the 24 T cell receptor beta chains below, sequenced in a study of shared clonotypes between healthy human individuals. Some clones are missing from TCRdb's copy, which holds only in-frame ones; the method was immunoSEQ multiplex PCR. The sample has approximately 1.1 million clones, 78% seen once; the top ten hold under 0.6%. Sample: memory CD4+ T cells from PBMCs. The sample's subset: CD45RA-negative fraction. The receptors originated from a man aged 18 to 30 in good health. Some clones in this sample may be carry-over from other donors' samples.

This rearrangement joins TRBV18 to TRBJ1-3; D unclear. The CDR3 has 18 amino acids. Trimming took 2 bases from V and 1 from J, leaving 18 bases between them. Germline V gene data show CDR1 as KGHSH and CDR2 as LQKENI. DNA of the CDR3: TGTGCCAGCTCACCAACGGTGCCGCTAGCCAGGTCTGGAAACACCATATATTTT. Translated: CASSPTVPLARSGNTIYF. Supplemented by reference TRBV18 and TRBJ1-3, the full variable domain reads NAGVMQNPRHLVRRRGQEARLRCSPMKGHSHVYWYRQLPEEGLKFMVYLQKENIIDESGMPKERFSAEFPKEGPSILRIQQVVRGDSAAYFCASSPTVPLARSGNTIYFGEGSWLTVV.

The chain employs TRBV19 and TRBJ1-3; the D gene is possibly TRBD1 (6 bases). Looked up from germline, CDR1 is LNHDA and CDR2 is SQIVND (reference sequence). The V end lost 5 bases, the J end lost 8 bases, and 19 bases lay between the germline ends. The CDR3 contains 15 residues. In DNA form, the CDR3 reads TGTGCCAGTAGTGCCTCCGGGACAACTCTTCACACCATATATTTT. Its protein product is CASSASGTTLHTIYF. The whole variable domain, remainder taken from reference TRBV19 and TRBJ1-3, is DGGITQSPKYLFRKEGQNVTLSCEQNLNHDAMYWYRQDPGQGLRLIYYSQIVNDFQKGDIAEGYSVSREKKESFPLTVTSAQKNPTAFYLCASSASGTTLHTIYFGEGSWLTVV.

The table lists this clone with a count of one. This chain connects TRBV30 to TRBJ1-5, with a tentative D call TRBD1 (5 bases). From germline, CDR1 is GTSNPN and CDR2 SVGIG (reference sequence). The CDR3 length is 14 residues. V lost 4 bases and J 7 bases, leaving 17 bases between the germline ends. CDR3 DNA sequence: TGTGCCTGGACTGACAGCGCCGTAATGCAGCCCCAGCATTTT. Translated, it gives CAWTDSAVMQPQHF.

The chain couples TRBV2 to TRBJ1-5; tentative D call: TRBD1 (6 bases). The CDR3 length is 18 residues. Germline CDR1 reads SNHLY; CDR2 reads FYNNEI. V gave up 2 bases and J gave up 0 bases, with 17 bases separating them. DNA of the CDR3: TGTGCCAGCAGTGAAACGCAGGGGCCCCAGTATAGCAATCAGCCCCAGCATTTT. Amino acid sequence: CASSETQGPQYSNQPQHF.

This clone was observed a few times. CDR3 sequence (DNA): TGTGCCAGCTCACCACCGTCAGGGGATCCTGAAGCTTTCTTT. Translating gives CASSPPSGDPEAFF. The chain uses TRBV18 and TRBJ1-1, with D maybe TRBD1 (6 bases). CDR1 is KGHSH, CDR2 LQKENI, per germline. Trimming took off 0 bases at V and 6 bases at J, with 11 bases between the two ends. CDR3 length: 14 amino acids.

The chain combines TRBV9 with TRBJ2-7; D is unresolved. V shed 4 bases and J shed 0 bases, with 11 bases lying between them. Germline values: CDR1 SGDLS, CDR2 YYNGEE. There are 14 residues in the CDR3. The CDR3 loop is CASSSRVDSYEQYF. Written as DNA, the CDR3 is TGTGCCAGCAGCTCCCGAGTGGACTCCTACGAGCAGTACTTC.

The genes are TRBV9 and TRBJ1-2, with 7 nucleotides matching TRBD1. This CDR3 region has 14 residues. The J segment lost 4 bases and the V segment lost 3 bases, leaving 6 bases of the junction unmatched. Germline V lookup: CDR1 SGDLS, CDR2 YYNGEE. The CDR3 DNA reads as TGTGCCAGCAGCGATTTCGCAGGGGGCTATGGCTACACCTTC. Translation gives CASSDFAGGYGYTF.

The chain uses TRBV2 and TRBJ2-7; TRBD1 aligns across 9 bases. The CDR3 sequence is 14 residues long. V lost 5 bases and J lost 2; bases outside the gene matches: 4. Germline CDR1 reads SNHLY; CDR2 reads FYNNEI. CDR3 coding DNA: TGTGCCAGCAGTTCCGGGACAGGGCCCTACGAGCAGTACTTC. This sequence encodes CASSSGTGPYEQYF.

This clone was seen repeatedly, ten times or more. This rearrangement joins TRBV29-1 to TRBJ2-3; D perhaps matches TRBD2 (5 bases). The length of the CDR3 is 15 residues. Germline CDR1 is SQVTM and CDR2 is ANQGSEA. The V gene lost 4 bases and the J gene lost 4 bases, with 18 bases spanning the gap. The CDR3 coding sequence is TGCAGCGTTGGCGGTGGGTTTAGCGTTTCAGATACGCAGTATTTT. Translating it yields CSVGGGFSVSDTQYF.

This chain links TRBV7-2 with TRBJ2-1, with 13 nucleotides matching TRBD2. With 5 bases clipped from V and 7 bases from J, the junction kept 8 bases outside the gene matches. The CDR3 has 16 amino acids. Per the germline V gene, CDR1 is SGHTA and CDR2 is FQGNSA. The CDR3 DNA follows: TGTGCCAGCAGCCACTCCGGGACTAGCGGGAAGAATGAGCAGTTCTTC. Translated: CASSHSGTSGKNEQFF.

This rearrangement joins TRBV5-4 to TRBJ1-2; weak D call: TRBD1 (6 bases). Germline V gives CDR1 SGHNT, CDR2 YYREEE (reference sequence). The CDR3 is 14 residues long. V lost 0 bases, J lost 4 bases, and 10 bases lay in between. CDR3 DNA: TGTGCCAGCAGCTTGGAGGAGGGGGGCTATGGCTACACCTTC. Protein: CASSLEEGGYGYTF.

This clone was seen once. This rearrangement joins TRBV5-1 to TRBJ2-7, with 8 nucleotides matching TRBD2. The germline V gene encodes CDR1 SGHRS and CDR2 YFSETQ. V dropped 5 bases and J dropped 6; count of bases not matched to a gene: 10. The CDR3 covers 14 residues. The CDR3 spells CASSFSGISLEQYF. In DNA form, the CDR3 reads TGCGCCAGCAGTTTTAGCGGGATATCTCTCGAGCAGTACTTC. Full variable domain (remainder filled in from reference TRBV5-1 and TRBJ2-7): KAGVTQTPRYLIKTRGQQVTLSCSPISGHRSVSWYQQTPGQGLQFLFEYFSETQRNKGNFPGRFSGRQFSNSRSEMNVSTLELGDSALYLCASSFSGISLEQYFGPGTRLTVT.

The count of this clone is one. The chain combines TRBV5-8 with TRBJ1-2; TRBD1 might be the D (6 bases). Trimming took off 4 bases at V and 6 bases at J, with 16 bases between the two ends. The CDR3 spans 14 residues. Germline V lookup: CDR1 SGHTS, CDR2 YDEGEE. This chain's CDR3 is CASSPIRGANGYTF. The CDR3 nucleotides read TGTGCCAGCAGCCCAATTCGGGGGGCGAATGGCTACACCTTC. The full variable domain, in which reference TRBV5-8 and TRBJ1-2 provide the parts outside the CDR3, is EAGVTQSPTHLIKTRGQQATLRCSPISGHTSVYWYQQALGLGLQFLLWYDEGEERNRGNFPPRFSGRQFPNYSSELNVNALELEDSALYLCASSPIRGANGYTFGSGTRLTVV.

This chain uses TRBV5-1 with TRBJ2-7; perhaps TRBD1 as D (5 bases). Trimming left V 4 bases short and J 6 bases short, with 14 bases between. This CDR3 has 13 amino acids. Looked up from germline, CDR1 is SGHRS and CDR2 is YFSETQ. This CDR3 reads CASSPDRPSEQYF. CDR3 coding DNA: TGCGCCAGCAGCCCTGACAGACCAAGCGAGCAGTACTTC.

In DNA form, the CDR3 reads TGTGCCAGCAGTAGAGACGGGGGGAGCAACAATGAGCAGTTCTTC. It yields the protein CASSRDGGSNNEQFF. V gene TRBV28 combines with J gene TRBJ2-1, with 7 bases fitting TRBD2. Germline V gene sequence: CDR1 MDHEN, CDR2 SYDVKM. The CDR3 length is 15 residues. V lost 5 bases to trimming and J lost 5 bases; unmatched junction nucleotides: 9.

The chain couples TRBV5-1 to TRBJ1-3; the D gene is possibly TRBD1 (5 bases). Trimming cost V 3 bases and J 4 bases, with 11 bases left between them. The CDR3 is 14 amino acids. Germline values: CDR1 SGHRS, CDR2 YFSETQ. The CDR3 DNA reads TGCGCCAGCAGCTCTAAAGGGGAGGGAAACACCATATATTTT. It encodes CASSSKGEGNTIYF.

About this clone: At the DNA level, this CDR3 is encoded by other sequences in the same sample as well. The chain joins TRBV7-2 to TRBJ2-5, with D unresolved. Trimming pared 2 bases from V and 5 bases from J, leaving 12 bases between. The CDR3 has 14 residues. CDR1 and CDR2 (germline): SGHTA, FQGNSA. CDR3 coding DNA: TGTGCCAGCAGCTTAAGGCGTGCGGAGGAGACCCAGTACTTC. Translated: CASSLRRAEETQYF. Complete variable domain (other parts from reference TRBV7-2 and TRBJ2-5): GAGVSQSPSNKVTEKGKDVELRCDPISGHTALYWYRQSLGQGLEFLIYFQGNSAPDKSGLPSDRFSAERTGGSVSTLTIQRTQQEDSAVYLCASSLRRAEETQYFGPGTRLLVL.

The count of this clone is one. This sequence joins TRBV28 and TRBJ1-1; no reliable D call. Between the trimmed V and J ends, which lost 8 bases and 3 bases, there was a span of 7 bases. This CDR3 region has 11 residues. Germline V lookup: CDR1 MDHEN, CDR2 SYDVKM. DNA for the CDR3: TGTGCCAGCGTCTTGTACACTGAAGCTTTCTTT. Its translation is CASVLYTEAFF. Drawing the rest from reference TRBV28 and TRBJ1-1, the complete variable domain is DVKVTQSSRYLVKRTGEKVFLECVQDMDHENMFWYRQDPGLGLRLIYFSYDVKMKEKGDIPEGYSVSREKKERFSLILESASTNQTSMYLCASVLYTEAFFGQGTRLTVV.

The chain couples TRBV19 to TRBJ2-5; D possibly matches TRBD1 or TRBD2 (5 bases each). The CDR3 sequence is 17 residues long. V dropped 5 bases and J dropped 5 bases, with 24 bases sitting between them. CDR1 and CDR2 from the germline V gene are LNHDA and SQIVND (reference sequence). The CDR3 loop reads CASSPREGTPNGETQYF. As DNA, the CDR3 is TGTGCCAGTAGTCCTCGAGAGGGGACCCCCAATGGGGAGACCCAGTACTTC.

This chain connects TRBV28 to TRBJ2-7, with a tentative D call TRBD2 (6 bases). Germline assignment: CDR1 MDHEN and CDR2 SYDVKM. The CDR3 runs 14 residues. V lost 3 bases and J 4 bases, leaving 13 bases between the germline ends. Here the CDR3 DNA reads TGTGCCAGCAGTTTGGGGGGACGCACATACGAGCAGTACTTC. Its protein is CASSLGGRTYEQYF. The full variable domain, in which reference TRBV28 and TRBJ2-7 provide the parts outside the CDR3, is DVKVTQSSRYLVKRTGEKVFLECVQDMDHENMFWYRQDPGLGLRLIYFSYDVKMKEKGDIPEGYSVSREKKERFSLILESASTNQTSMYLCASSLGGRTYEQYFGPGTRLTVT.

This clone came up a few times. The chain joins TRBV6-1 to TRBJ2-4; TRBD2 agrees at 8 bases. Germline CDR1 and CDR2: MNHNS and SASEGT. This CDR3 has 20 residues. V dropped 4 bases and J dropped 0; count of bases not matched to a gene: 17. The CDR3 protein is CASSVSPRRGGNLAKNIQYF. Written as DNA, the CDR3 is TGTGCCAGCAGTGTTTCACCCAGACGGGGGGGGAATCTAGCCAAAAACATTCAGTACTTC.

This clone was seen at least ten times. The chain joins TRBV5-6 to TRBJ2-5; D remains ambiguous. V was cut by 4 bases and J by 5 bases, with 15 bases left in between. CDR1 SGHDT and CDR2 YYEEEE come from the germline V gene. The CDR3 length is 14 residues. The CDR3 bases are TGTGCCAGCAGCCTTCCAACTCCGCGGGAGACCCAGTACTTC. Translated: CASSLPTPRETQYF.

The chain has TRBV28 and TRBJ1-5, with a possible D match to TRBD1 (6 bases). This CDR3 spans 14 amino acids. The ends were cut back, 9 bases at V and 7 bases at J, with 19 bases in the middle. The V gene's germline CDR1 is MDHEN and CDR2 SYDVKM. The CDR3 region has the DNA TGTGCCAGTAAAGGGGGGGGCCTCGGACAGCCCCAGCATTTT. It is translated as CASKGGGLGQPQHF.

This sequence joins TRBV5-6 and TRBJ2-1, with 7 bases lining up with TRBD2. Germline trimming cut 4 bases from V and 12 bases from J; bases unmatched to any gene: 7. Germline CDR1 and CDR2: SGHDT and YYEEEE. The CDR3 sequence is 12 residues long. CDR3 in DNA: TGTGCCAGCAGCCAATATAGCGGGTGGCAGTTCTTC. Translation gives CASSQYSGWQFF. The variable domain in full, with the rest retrieved from reference TRBV5-6 and TRBJ2-1, is DAGVTQSPTHLIKTRGQQVTLRCSPKSGHDTVSWYQQALGQGPQFIFQYYEEEERQRGNFPDRFSGHQFPNYSSELNVNALLLGDSALYLCASSQYSGWQFFGPGTRLTVL.